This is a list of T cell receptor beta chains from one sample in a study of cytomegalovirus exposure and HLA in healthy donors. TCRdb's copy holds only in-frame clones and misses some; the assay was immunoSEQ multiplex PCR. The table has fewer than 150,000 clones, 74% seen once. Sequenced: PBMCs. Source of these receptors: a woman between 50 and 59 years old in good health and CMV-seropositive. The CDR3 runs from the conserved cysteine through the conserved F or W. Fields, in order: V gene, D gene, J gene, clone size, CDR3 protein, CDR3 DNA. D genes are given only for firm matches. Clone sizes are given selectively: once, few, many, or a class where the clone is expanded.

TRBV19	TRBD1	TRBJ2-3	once	CASRQGGTDTQYF	TGTGCCAGCCGACAGGGAGGCACAGATACGCAGTATTTT
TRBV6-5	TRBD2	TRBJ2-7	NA	CASILTSGGKYEQYF	TGTGCCAGCATCCTGACTAGCGGGGGGAAATACGAGCAGTACTTC
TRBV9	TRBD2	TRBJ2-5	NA	CASSLGASGALFQETQYF	TGTGCCAGCAGCCTAGGGGCTAGCGGGGCCCTGTTCCAAGAGACCCAGTACTTC
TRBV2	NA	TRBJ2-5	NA	CASRAQETQYF	TGTGCCTCCAGGGCTCAAGAGACCCAGTACTTC
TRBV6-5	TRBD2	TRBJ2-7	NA	CPSRASSGGSYEQYF	TGTCCCAGCAGGGCTTCAAGCGGGGGGTCCTACGAGCAGTACTTC
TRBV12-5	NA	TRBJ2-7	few	CASGTVESYEQYF	TGTGCTAGTGGGACAGTAGAAAGCTACGAGCAGTACTTC
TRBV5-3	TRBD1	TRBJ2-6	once	CARSGSGTGSGANVLTF	TGTGCCAGAAGCGGTTCCGGGACAGGCTCTGGGGCCAACGTCCTGACTTTC
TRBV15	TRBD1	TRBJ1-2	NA	CATSRGKDRASYGYTF	TGTGCCACCAGCAGGGGGAAGGACAGGGCCAGCTATGGCTACACCTTC
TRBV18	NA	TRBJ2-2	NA	CASSPWTSSSGELFF	TGTGCCAGCTCACCTTGGACATCGTCGTCCGGGGAGCTGTTTTTT
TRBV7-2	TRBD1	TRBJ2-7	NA	CASSLRQGAYEQYF	TGTGCCAGCAGCTTACGGCAGGGGGCCTACGAGCAGTACTTC
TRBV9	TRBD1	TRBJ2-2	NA	CASSARGRGTGGEGTGELFF	TGTGCCAGCAGCGCCAGAGGTCGGGGGACAGGCGGCGAGGGCACCGGGGAGCTGTTTTTT
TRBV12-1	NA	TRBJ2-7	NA	CASSSGLQYPYEQYF	TGTGCCAGCAGCTCAGGATTACAATACCCCTACGAGCAGTACTTC
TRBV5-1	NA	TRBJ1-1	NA	CASSPEEGTEAFF	TGCGCCAGCAGCCCCGAAGAGGGCACTGAAGCTTTCTTT
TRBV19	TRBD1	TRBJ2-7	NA	CASSIQDRKYF	TGTGCCAGTAGTATTCAGGACAGGAAGTACTTC
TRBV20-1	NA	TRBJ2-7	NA	CSAKDIYEQYF	TGCAGTGCCAAGGACATCTACGAGCAGTACTTC
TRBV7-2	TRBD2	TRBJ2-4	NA	CASSTRRSSGGNIQYF	TGTGCCAGCAGCACACGGAGGTCTAGCGGGGGTAACATTCAGTACTTC
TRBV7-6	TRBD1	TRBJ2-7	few	CASSLVATGVYEQYF	TGTGCCAGCAGCTTAGTGGCGACAGGGGTCTACGAGCAGTACTTC
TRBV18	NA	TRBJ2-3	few	CASSPLRTDTQYF	TGTGCCAGCTCACCCCTCCGCACAGATACGCAGTATTTT
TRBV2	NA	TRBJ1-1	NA	CASKGGYRNTEAFF	TGTGCCAGCAAAGGGGGATATAGGAACACTGAAGCTTTCTTT
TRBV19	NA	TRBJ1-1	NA	CASSQQGKAFF	TGTGCCAGTAGTCAACAGGGAAAAGCTTTCTTT
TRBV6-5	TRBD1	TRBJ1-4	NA	CASTAGGRKLFF	TGTGCCAGCACCGCAGGGGGCCGGAAACTGTTTTTT
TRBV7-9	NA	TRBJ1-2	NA	CASSSSDTPVLGYTF	TGTGCCAGCAGCTCGTCCGATACTCCGGTTTTAGGCTACACCTTC
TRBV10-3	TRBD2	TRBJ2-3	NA	CAIRNSGDPTDTQYF	TGTGCCATCAGGAATAGCGGGGACCCCACAGATACGCAGTATTTT
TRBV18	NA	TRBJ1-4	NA	CASSPLGTHKIGTNEKLFF	TGTGCCAGCTCACCCCTAGGGACACACAAGATCGGGACTAATGAAAAACTGTTTTTT
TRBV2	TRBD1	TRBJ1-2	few	CASRKSRDSYGYTF	TGTGCCAGCAGAAAGAGTCGGGACAGCTATGGCTACACCTTC
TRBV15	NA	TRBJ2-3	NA	CATSRALAEYTDTQYF	TGTGCCACCAGCAGAGCTTTAGCGGAGTACACAGATACGCAGTATTTT
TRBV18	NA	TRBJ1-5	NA	CASSPHTNQPQHF	TGTGCCAGCTCGCCGCACACCAATCAGCCCCAGCATTTT
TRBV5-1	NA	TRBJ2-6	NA	CASSLRQGEGVDSGANVLTF	TGCGCCAGCAGCTTGAGGCAGGGAGAGGGGGTGGACTCTGGGGCCAACGTCCTGACTTTC
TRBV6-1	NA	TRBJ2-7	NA	CASSIPYEQYF	TGTGCCAGCAGCATCCCCTACGAGCAGTACTTC
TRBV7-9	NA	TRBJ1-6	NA	CASSPPRDGAPLHF	TGTGCCAGCAGCCCCCCGAGGGATGGAGCACCCCTCCACTTT
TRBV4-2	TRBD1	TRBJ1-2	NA	CASSQDSSGGRIGYTF	TGTGCCAGCAGCCAAGATTCGTCAGGGGGACGGATTGGCTACACCTTC
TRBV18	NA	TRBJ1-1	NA	CASSRALSEAFF	TGTGCCAGCTCACGGGCACTCTCTGAAGCTTTCTTT
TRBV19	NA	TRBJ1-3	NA	CASSISTGNTIYF	TGTGCCAGTAGTATATCTACTGGAAACACCATATATTTT
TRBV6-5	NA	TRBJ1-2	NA	CASSLRRSFDGYTF	TGTGCCAGCAGTTTACGTAGAAGCTTCGATGGCTACACCTTC
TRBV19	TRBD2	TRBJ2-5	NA	CASSIASSGDGETQYF	TGTGCCAGTAGTATTGCGTCTAGCGGGGATGGGGAGACCCAGTACTTC
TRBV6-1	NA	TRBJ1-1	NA	CASSRVRSGNTEAFF	TGTGCCAGCAGCCGAGTGAGGTCCGGTAACACTGAGGCTTTCTTT
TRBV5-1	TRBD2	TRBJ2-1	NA	CASSLLSGGNNEQFF	TGCGCCAGCAGCTTGCTTAGCGGGGGGAACAATGAGCAGTTCTTC
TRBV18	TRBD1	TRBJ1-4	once	CASSPQGALNEKLFF	TGTGCCAGCTCCCCACAGGGGGCCCTTAATGAAAAACTGTTTTTT
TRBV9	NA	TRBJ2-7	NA	CASSVSAGAIPYEQYF	TGTGCCAGCAGCGTATCCGCGGGGGCAATCCCCTACGAGCAGTACTTC
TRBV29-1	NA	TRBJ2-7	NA	CSVERRPGYEQYF	TGCAGCGTTGAACGCCGCCCGGGCTACGAGCAGTACTTC
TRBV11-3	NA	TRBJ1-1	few	CASSFRGTGTEAFF	TGTGCCAGCAGCTTTCGCGGGACGGGTACTGAAGCTTTCTTT
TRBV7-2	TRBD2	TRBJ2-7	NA	CASSLGDSGGPSYEQYF	TGTGCCAGCAGCTTAGGCGATAGCGGGGGACCTTCCTACGAGCAGTACTTC
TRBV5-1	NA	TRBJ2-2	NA	CASSLDQGFRTGELFF	TGCGCCAGCAGCTTGGATCAGGGATTTAGGACCGGGGAGCTGTTTTTT
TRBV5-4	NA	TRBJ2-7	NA	CASSRQVTNEQYF	TGTGCCAGCAGCCGTCAGGTAACGAACGAGCAGTACTTC
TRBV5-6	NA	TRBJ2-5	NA	CASSTLGAQGHGETQYF	TGTGCCAGCAGCACCCTAGGGGCACAGGGCCACGGAGAGACCCAGTACTTC
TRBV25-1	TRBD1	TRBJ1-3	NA	CASSPWDRPGNTIYF	TGTGCCAGCAGTCCGTGGGACAGGCCCGGAAACACCATATATTTT
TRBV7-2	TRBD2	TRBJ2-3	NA	CASIPGQERGWGTQYF	TGTGCCAGCATCCCAGGCCAGGAGCGGGGGTGGGGTACGCAGTATTTT
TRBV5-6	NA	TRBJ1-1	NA	CASSLGGRGTEAFF	TGTGCCAGCAGCTTGGGGGGGCGCGGCACTGAAGCTTTCTTT
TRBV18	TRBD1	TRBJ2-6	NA	CASSRGQGAGANVLTF	TGTGCCAGCTCACGTGGACAGGGGGCTGGGGCCAACGTCCTGACTTTC
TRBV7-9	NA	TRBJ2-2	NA	CASSPGVLWTGELFF	TGTGCCAGCAGCCCGGGGGTATTATGGACCGGGGAGCTGTTTTTT
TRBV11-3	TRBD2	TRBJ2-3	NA	CASSSGGDRDTQYF	TGTGCCAGCAGCTCGGGGGGGGATAGAGATACGCAGTATTTT
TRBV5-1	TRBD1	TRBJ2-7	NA	CASSWGQGGWYEQYF	TGCGCCAGCAGCTGGGGACAGGGAGGATGGTACGAGCAGTACTTC
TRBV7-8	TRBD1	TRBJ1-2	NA	CASRQTGVLRYTF	TGTGCCAGCAGACAGACAGGGGTCCTTCGCTACACCTTC
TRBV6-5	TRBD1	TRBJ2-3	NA	CASSRPGQGIDTQYF	TGTGCCAGCAGTCGACCGGGACAGGGAATAGATACGCAGTATTTT
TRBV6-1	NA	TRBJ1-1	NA	CASSEASGGVGGEAFF	TGTGCCAGCAGTGAAGCTTCAGGCGGGGTCGGTGGTGAAGCTTTCTTT
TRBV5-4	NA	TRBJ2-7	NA	CASSLGPDSYEQYF	TGTGCCAGCAGCTTGGGCCCTGACAGCTACGAGCAGTACTTC
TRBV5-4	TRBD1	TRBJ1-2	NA	CASSQNRDRSKGYTF	TGTGCCAGCAGTCAGAACCGGGACAGGTCGAAGGGCTACACCTTC
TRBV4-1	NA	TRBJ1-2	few	CASSLRDGTTNGYTF	TGCGCCAGCAGCTTAAGAGACGGGACAACGAATGGCTACACCTTC
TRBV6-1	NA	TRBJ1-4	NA	CASTLRAGRGEKLFF	TGTGCCAGCACTTTACGGGCAGGGCGAGGTGAAAAACTGTTTTTT